The following is a T cell receptor beta chain sequence with its context. This entry is derived from a study of OX40 agonist ivuxolimab in advanced cancers. Measured with immunoSEQ multiplex PCR; TCRdb has only the in-frame clones, and not every one. The sample comprises 65,000 to 90,000 clones, 85% of which are singletons, and 0.5% to 0.6% rests with the top ten. Material: CD4+ or CD8+ T cells sorted from blood, obtained in a trial of the OX40 agonist ivuxolimab. The sequence was collected from an adult with an advanced solid tumor such as melanoma, head and neck, liver or kidney cancer.

As DNA, the CDR3 is TGTGCCAGCAGTTGGGGAGGCCGGGACACCGGGGAGCTGTTTTTT. Its protein product is CASSWGGRDTGELFF. The chain employs TRBV28 and TRBJ2-2, with D possibly TRBD2 on 6 matching bases. In germline, CDR1 is MDHEN, CDR2 SYDVKM. Trimming left V 4 bases short and J 3 bases short, with 12 bases between. The CDR3 sequence is 15 residues long. The full variable domain, completed using reference TRBV28 and TRBJ2-2, is DVKVTQSSRYLVKRTGEKVFLECVQDMDHENMFWYRQDPGLGLRLIYFSYDVKMKEKGDIPEGYSVSREKKERFSLILESASTNQTSMYLCASSWGGRDTGELFFGEGSRLTVL.